This TCR beta chain was sequenced in a study of graft-versus-host responses after intestinal transplantation. Of note for this clone: What it binds is not known.

Study observations and caveats: There was an association between peak levels of circulating GvH clones and early post-transplant HvG declines.

V was cut by 10 bases and J by 0 bases, with 16 bases left in between. The CDR3 consists of 15 residues. In germline, CDR1 is SGHTA, CDR2 FQGNSA. TCRdb's table, derived via immunoSEQ multiplex PCR, lists solely in-frame clones and lacks some. The table lists around 95,000 clones, roughly 90% of them singletons. This TCR was recovered from a human donor who was the organ donor for an intestinal transplant. V and J are TRBV7-2 and TRBJ1-3; D possibly corresponds to TRBD1 (6 bases). The source material was unstimulated CD4+ T cells sorted from spleen or lymph node cells, sampled before transplant. The CDR3 region is CATQPPRGSGNTIYF. The CDR3 DNA reads TGTGCCACCCAACCCCCCAGGGGCTCTGGAAACACCATATATTTT.